These 27 T cell receptor beta chains were all obtained from the same sample, sequenced in a study of cytomegalovirus exposure and HLA in healthy donors. Primers for the PCR totalled 60 Vbeta and 13 Jbeta. Profiling relied on immunoSEQ multiplex PCR, and the TCRdb table lists in-frame clones only, not all of them. The sample lists roughly 100,000 clones, around 80% occurring once. Sequencing input: PBMCs. The source of these receptors is a male donor in good health and CMV-seronegative.

The J gene is TRBJ2-2, the V gene TRBV6-5; 8 bases line up with TRBD1. Germline CDR1 is MNHEY and CDR2 is SVGAGI. There are 14 residues in the CDR3. J gave up 6 bases and V 6 bases, and 6 bases lay outside the gene matches. CDR3 amino acids: CASSDRGHAGELFF. The CDR3 region has the DNA TGTGCCAGCAGCGACAGGGGTCATGCCGGGGAGCTGTTTTTT.

The rearrangement links TRBV14 to TRBJ2-7; no firm D call. The CDR3 extends over 13 amino acids. Per the germline V gene, CDR1 is SGHDN and CDR2 is FVKESK. Trimming took 3 bases from V and 3 from J, leaving 9 bases between them. The CDR3 reads CASSHKHYYEQYF. The CDR3 bases are TGTGCCAGCAGCCACAAACATTACTACGAGCAGTACTTC.

The V call is TRBV6-5, the J call TRBJ1-2; no clear D. Per the germline V gene, CDR1 is MNHEY and CDR2 is SVGAGI. V was clipped by 5 bases and J by 6 bases, with 19 bases between them. The CDR3 extends over 15 amino acids. Here the CDR3 reads CASSPFERVGDGYTF. The CDR3 DNA is TGTGCCAGCAGTCCCTTCGAGAGGGTAGGAGATGGCTACACCTTC.

V usage is TRBV27 and J usage is TRBJ2-7; 8 bases align to TRBD1. Germline CDR1 is MNHEY and CDR2 is SMNVEV (reference sequence). V lost 5 bases and J lost 4; bases outside the gene matches: 7. This CDR3 comprises 14 residues. Here the CDR3 reads CASSPGQDRYEQYF. CDR3 in DNA: TGTGCCAGCAGTCCGGGACAGGATAGGTACGAGCAGTACTTC.

The genes are TRBV5-1 and TRBJ1-1, with 8 bases fitting TRBD1. The germline V gene encodes CDR1 SGHRS and CDR2 YFSETQ. The CDR3 length is 12 residues. V lost 2 bases, J lost 6 bases, and 0 bases stayed unmatched. The chain's CDR3 is CASSLQGAEAFF. CDR3 DNA sequence: TGCGCCAGCAGCTTACAGGGGGCTGAAGCTTTCTTT. The complete variable domain, with remaining parts taken from reference TRBV5-1 and TRBJ1-1, reads KAGVTQTPRYLIKTRGQQVTLSCSPISGHRSVSWYQQTPGQGLQFLFEYFSETQRNKGNFPGRFSGRQFSNSRSEMNVSTLELGDSALYLCASSLQGAEAFFGQGTRLTVV.

This clone showed up just a few times. The chain joins TRBV7-6 to TRBJ2-2; D is unresolved. CDR1 and CDR2 (germline): SGHVS, FNYEAQ. The CDR3 contains 12 residues. Trimming removed 8 bases at V and 6 bases at J, with 10 bases between. CDR3 residues: CASRGLAGELFF. The CDR3, as DNA: TGTGCCAGCCGCGGCTTGGCCGGGGAGCTGTTTTTT.

V and J are TRBV27 and TRBJ2-3; D call uncertain. The CDR3 is 11 amino acids. CDR1 is MNHEY and CDR2 is SMNVEV in the germline V gene (reference sequence). Trimming pared 10 bases from V and 0 bases from J, leaving 5 bases between. CDR3 sequence reads: CATTSTDTQYF. In nucleotides, the CDR3 is TGTGCCACCACTAGCACAGATACGCAGTATTTT.

This chain joins TRBV7-8 and TRBJ2-1; 13 bases agree with TRBD2. Germline V CDR1 and CDR2: SGHVS, FQNEAQ. CDR3 length: 19 amino acids. Losses at the gene ends were 6 bases for V and 1 base for J; bases not matched to a gene: 12. CDR3 DNA sequence: TGTGCCAGCAGTTCGACTAGCGGGAGGCCGGAAGGGTCCTACAATGAGCAGTTCTTC. It encodes CASSSTSGRPEGSYNEQFF.

The rearrangement joins TRBV5-1 to TRBJ2-1; 12 bases agree with TRBD2. The V gene's germline CDR1 is SGHRS and CDR2 YFSETQ. The CDR3 sequence is 15 residues long. The V and J ends lost 4 bases and 4 bases, in that order; junction bases with no gene match: 3. The CDR3 coding sequence is TGCGCCAGCAGCCCGCTAGCGGGAGGGTACAATGAGCAGTTCTTC. Its protein product is CASSPLAGGYNEQFF.

The chain employs TRBV9 and TRBJ2-3; possibly TRBD1 for D (5 bases). The V end lost 2 bases, the J end lost 2 bases, and 9 bases lay between the germline ends. CDR1 and CDR2 from the germline V gene are SGDLS and YYNGEE. The CDR3 covers 14 residues. The CDR3 loop is CASSVTVSTDTQYF. CDR3 nucleotides: TGTGCCAGCAGCGTGACAGTTTCCACAGATACGCAGTATTTT.

The chain links TRBV27 to TRBJ2-6; D unclear. V was pared by 5 bases and J by 0 bases, with 5 bases between. The germline V gene has CDR1 MNHEY and CDR2 SMNVEV (reference sequence). The CDR3 loop spans 14 amino acids. Here the CDR3 DNA reads TGTGCCAGCAGTACGAGCTCTGGGGCCAACGTCCTGACTTTC. Its translation: CASSTSSGANVLTF.

J is TRBJ1-1 and V is TRBV25-1; maybe TRBD1 (6 bases). Per germline, CDR1 MGHDK and CDR2 SYGVNS. The CDR3 length is 14 residues. V gave up 5 bases and J gave up 4 bases, with 14 bases separating them. The CDR3 reads CASSPIQGITEAFF. The CDR3 DNA sequence: TGTGCCAGCAGTCCCATACAGGGTATCACTGAAGCTTTCTTT.

V usage is TRBV2 and J usage is TRBJ2-7; TRBD2 aligns across 11 bases. Germline V lookup: CDR1 SNHLY, CDR2 FYNNEI. CDR3 length equals 16 residues. V lost 5 bases to trimming and J lost 1 base; unmatched junction nucleotides: 7. As DNA, the CDR3 is TGTGCCAGCAGTCCCCAGGGGACTAGCGGTTCCTACGAGCAGTACTTC. Translation: CASSPQGTSGSYEQYF.

This chain joins TRBV15 and TRBJ1-5, with unresolved D. The CDR3 extends over 15 amino acids. Germline V gene lookup returns CDR1 LNHNV and CDR2 YYDKDF (reference sequence). V lost 4 bases, J lost 4 bases, and 14 bases lay in between. The CDR3 spells CATSTAWGGNQPQHF. The CDR3 DNA sequence: TGTGCCACCAGCACCGCCTGGGGAGGGAATCAGCCCCAGCATTTT.

This chain uses TRBV6-5 with TRBJ2-1; 7 bases are shared with TRBD1. CDR3 size: 13 residues. Germline trimming cut 5 bases from V and 7 bases from J; bases unmatched to any gene: 5. Germline V gene sequence: CDR1 MNHEY, CDR2 SVGAGI. This CDR3 reads CASSIQGLNEQFF. The CDR3 DNA follows: TGTGCCAGCAGTATACAGGGGTTGAATGAGCAGTTCTTC.

The V and J genes are TRBV19 and TRBJ1-2; a possible D gene is TRBD1 (5 bases). CDR3 size: 17 residues. Germline values: CDR1 LNHDA, CDR2 SQIVND (reference sequence). The germline V and J ends were trimmed by 7 bases and 3 bases, with 24 bases remaining between them. DNA for the CDR3: TGTGCCAGTACCATCTTCATTGGGGGGGGAGTGGACTATGGCTACACCTTC. This sequence encodes CASTIFIGGGVDYGYTF.

V gene TRBV18 combines with J gene TRBJ2-7; 9 nucleotides match TRBD2. The ends lost 4 bases at V and 6 bases at J; junction bases unmatched: 13. In germline, CDR1 is KGHSH, CDR2 LQKENI. The CDR3 runs to 16 residues. CDR3 protein: CASSLTGYSGGPEQYF. The CDR3 nucleotides are TGTGCCAGCTCACTTACCGGCTATAGCGGGGGTCCCGAGCAGTACTTC.

The chain uses TRBV7-2 and TRBJ2-7; possible D gene TRBD2, 6 bases. CDR3 length equals 14 residues. The germline V gene encodes CDR1 SGHTA and CDR2 FQGNSA. V was clipped by 3 bases and J by 6 bases, with 15 bases between them. As DNA, the CDR3 is TGTGCCAGCAGCTTTGCTGGAGGGTCGGGCGAGCAGTACTTC. Protein: CASSFAGGSGEQYF. The variable domain in full, completed from reference TRBV7-2 and TRBJ2-7, reads GAGVSQSPSNKVTEKGKDVELRCDPISGHTALYWYRQSLGQGLEFLIYFQGNSAPDKSGLPSDRFSAERTGGSVSTLTIQRTQQEDSAVYLCASSFAGGSGEQYFGPGTRLTVT.

V and J are TRBV7-3 and TRBJ1-1; possible D gene TRBD1, 6 bases. The CDR3 runs 17 residues. V was cut by 1 base and J by 8 bases, with 23 bases left in between. Germline lookup yields CDR1 SGHTA and CDR2 FQGTGA. CDR3 sequence (DNA): TGTGCCAGCAGCTTAAGCCGGGGACAAGATTCCAGACACGAAGCTTTCTTT. Protein product: CASSLSRGQDSRHEAFF.

J is TRBJ1-4 and V is TRBV4-3; 12 bases are a match to TRBD1. The CDR3 runs to 16 residues. V dropped 0 bases and J dropped 12; count of bases not matched to a gene: 8. The germline V gene has CDR1 LGHNA and CDR2 YSLEER. The CDR3 loop is CASSQDPGTGGLELFF. The CDR3 region has the DNA TGCGCCAGCAGCCAAGACCCCGGGACAGGGGGCTTGGAACTGTTTTTT.

The rearrangement joins TRBV25-1 to TRBJ2-7, with a weak D call TRBD2 (5 bases). Germline values: CDR1 MGHDK, CDR2 SYGVNS. Trimming shortened V by 2 bases and J by 0 bases, and 8 bases separated the two germline ends. This CDR3 has 14 residues. The CDR3 DNA sequence: TGTGCCAGCAGTGAAGAGGGTAGCTCCTACGAGCAGTACTTC. This sequence encodes CASSEEGSSYEQYF.

This rearrangement joins TRBV5-6 to TRBJ2-5; 9 bases match TRBD1. The CDR3 is 16 residues long. CDR1 SGHDT and CDR2 YYEEEE come from the germline V gene. Germline trimming cut 0 bases from V and 3 bases from J; bases unmatched to any gene: 6. The CDR3 DNA sequence: TGTGCCAGCAGCTTGGGGACAGGGGTTCGGGAAGAGACCCAGTACTTC. It encodes CASSLGTGVREETQYF. The complete variable domain, with remaining parts taken from reference TRBV5-6 and TRBJ2-5, reads DAGVTQSPTHLIKTRGQQVTLRCSPKSGHDTVSWYQQALGQGPQFIFQYYEEEERQRGNFPDRFSGHQFPNYSSELNVNALLLGDSALYLCASSLGTGVREETQYFGPGTRLLVL.

The chain links TRBV19 to TRBJ1-1; 7 bases align to TRBD1. The CDR3 runs to 14 residues. Germline CDR1 and CDR2: LNHDA and SQIVND (reference sequence). After removal of 6 bases from V and 1 base from J, the junction contained 5 bases not matched to a gene. The CDR3 sequence is CASSPGTENTEAFF. CDR3 nucleotide sequence: TGTGCCAGTAGCCCCGGGACAGAGAACACTGAAGCTTTCTTT.

The chain employs TRBV30 and TRBJ2-2; 7 bases are shared with TRBD2. Germline V gene data show CDR1 as GTSNPN and CDR2 as SVGIG (reference sequence). This CDR3 is 14 amino acids long. V shed 1 base and J 8 bases; nucleotides not matched to a gene: 7. Here the CDR3 reads CAWSDGRFSGELFF. The CDR3 DNA follows: TGTGCCTGGAGTGACGGGAGGTTCAGTGGGGAGCTGTTTTTT.

The V and J genes are TRBV11-2 and TRBJ1-5; D is undetermined. Germline-derived CDR1 and CDR2 are SGHAT and FQNNGV. The germline V and J ends were trimmed by 1 base and 4 bases, with 8 bases remaining between them. CDR3 length equals 14 residues. The DNA for the CDR3 is TGTGCCAGCAGCTTAGGGAGTGGTAATCAGCCCCAGCATTTT. It translates to CASSLGSGNQPQHF.

The rearrangement joins TRBV4-3 to TRBJ2-1; D may be TRBD2 (6 bases). The CDR3 has 17 residues. CDR1 is LGHNA and CDR2 is YSLEER in the germline V gene. The germline V and J ends were trimmed by 0 bases and 2 bases, with 14 bases remaining between them. CDR3 region: CASSQDRLVVTYNEQFF. CDR3 in DNA: TGCGCCAGCAGCCAAGATCGACTAGTGGTGACCTACAATGAGCAGTTCTTC.

The chain carries TRBV19 and TRBJ2-7, with 7 positions matching TRBD1. With 3 bases clipped from V and 3 bases from J, the junction kept 5 bases outside the gene matches. Germline V CDR1 and CDR2: LNHDA, SQIVND (reference sequence). This CDR3 is built from 14 residues. The CDR3: CASSMGTDFYEQYF. CDR3 in DNA: TGTGCCAGTAGTATGGGGACAGATTTCTACGAGCAGTACTTC.